These 2 T cell receptor beta chains were all obtained from the same sample, sequenced in a study of control samples from healthy donors and cancer patients. The repertoire was sequenced with immunoSEQ multiplex PCR; TCRdb's copy has only in-frame clones and lacks some. The sample lists around 90,000 clones, over 75% occurring once. Source material: blood. The receptors stem from a woman aged 35 to 49 in good health.

This chain uses TRBV10-3 with TRBJ1-1; D uncertain. This CDR3 is built from 15 residues. Trimming stripped 0 bases from V and 0 bases from J, with 8 bases between. From germline, CDR1 is ENHRY and CDR2 SYGVKD. As DNA, the CDR3 is TGTGCCATCAGTGAGTCGACGGGAGTGAACACTGAAGCTTTCTTT. It codes for CAISESTGVNTEAFF.

The chain combines TRBV7-2 with TRBJ2-5; no reliable D call. The CDR3 is 12 amino acids. Germline lookup yields CDR1 SGHTA and CDR2 FQGNSA. The ends were cut back, 5 bases at V and 10 bases at J, with 14 bases in the middle. In DNA, the CDR3 is TGTGCCAGCAGCCAGACCATGGCTTTCCAGTACTTC. Protein sequence: CASSQTMAFQYF.